A selection of T cell receptor beta chains follows, all from one sample in a study of OX40 agonist ivuxolimab in advanced cancers. Profiling relied on immunoSEQ multiplex PCR, and the TCRdb table lists in-frame clones only, not all of them. This table has about 9,000 clones, approximately 70% appearing once. Sequenced material: CD4+ or CD8+ T cells sorted from blood, taken in a trial of the OX40 agonist ivuxolimab. Every receptor here comes from an adult with an advanced solid tumor such as melanoma, head and neck, liver or kidney cancer. Each CDR3 is given with its conserved first and last residue. Each record gives: D gene, V gene, J gene, clone size, CDR3 DNA, CDR3 protein. D genes are given only for firm matches. Clone size is not always given. Where it is, it says once, few, many or a class for expanded clones.

D: .; V: TRBV21-1; J: TRBJ2-4; size: .; DNA: TGTGCCAGCAGCAAAGGGGGGGGAGTCGGGTCCAAAAACATTCAGTACTTC; CDR3: CASSKGGGVGSKNIQYF
D: .; V: TRBV6-5; J: TRBJ2-1; size: .; DNA: TGTGCCAGCAGTAACTTCGGGACGTCCGAGGTCAATGAGCAGTTCTTC; CDR3: CASSNFGTSEVNEQFF
D: .; V: TRBV9; J: TRBJ2-3; size: .; DNA: TGTGCCAGCTCGATCACAGATACGCAGTATTTT; CDR3: CASSITDTQYF
D: TRBD2; V: TRBV2; J: TRBJ2-5; size: few; DNA: TGTGCCAGCAGCACCAAAAGCGGACTAGCGGGAGCCCCAGAGACCCAGTACTTC; CDR3: CASSTKSGLAGAPETQYF
D: .; V: TRBV7-9; J: TRBJ1-6; size: few; DNA: TGTGCCAGCAGCTCGACCCTAAAGGACAGAAATTCACCCCTCCACTTT; CDR3: CASSSTLKDRNSPLHF
D: .; V: TRBV4-1; J: TRBJ1-6; size: many; DNA: TGCGCCAGCAGCCAGATGGTCGGGGATAATTCACCCCTCCACTTT; CDR3: CASSQMVGDNSPLHF
D: .; V: TRBV6-5; J: TRBJ2-7; size: .; DNA: TGTGCCAGCAGATCGGGGGCCGGCGAGCAGTACTTC; CDR3: CASRSGAGEQYF
D: TRBD1; V: TRBV13; J: TRBJ2-7; size: .; DNA: TGTGCCAGCAGCTTAGAGGGACAGGGGATCGCCTACGAGCAGTACTTC; CDR3: CASSLEGQGIAYEQYF
D: .; V: TRBV4-1; J: TRBJ2-7; size: .; DNA: TGCGCCAGCAGCCTAGAGAAGCAGGGACGGTACGAGCAGTACTTC; CDR3: CASSLEKQGRYEQYF
D: TRBD1; V: TRBV9; J: TRBJ2-5; size: .; DNA: TGTGCCAGCAGCCTGGGACAGGTCGAAGAGACCCAGTACTTC; CDR3: CASSLGQVEETQYF
D: .; V: TRBV6-6; J: TRBJ1-5; size: few; DNA: TGTGCCAGCAGTTACTCCTCCGACAGCCAGCCCCAGCATTTT; CDR3: CASSYSSDSQPQHF
D: .; V: TRBV7-6; J: TRBJ1-1; size: .; DNA: TGTGCCAGCAGCCCCAAGGCGGGCGGTAACACTGAAGCTTTCTTT; CDR3: CASSPKAGGNTEAFF
D: .; V: TRBV2; J: TRBJ2-5; size: .; DNA: TGTGCCGCTAGAAAACGGACAGAACAAGAGACCCAGTACTTC; CDR3: CAARKRTEQETQYF
D: .; V: TRBV5-4; J: TRBJ2-1; size: medium-sized; DNA: TGTGCCAGCAGCTTTAGGACAGTACCCAAACCTCTTTCCTACAATGAGCAGTTCTTC; CDR3: CASSFRTVPKPLSYNEQFF
D: .; V: TRBV6-5; J: TRBJ1-1; size: few; DNA: TGTGCCAGCAGTTTCGGGGGCACTGAAGCTTTCTTT; CDR3: CASSFGGTEAFF
D: .; V: TRBV20-1; J: TRBJ2-7; size: .; DNA: TGCAGTGGGGATTGGGGTAACGAGCAGTACTTC; CDR3: CSGDWGNEQYF
D: .; V: TRBV6-5; J: TRBJ2-7; size: .; DNA: TGTGCCAGCACAGTCCCTCGAGCAGTGTACTTC; CDR3: CASTVPRAVYF
D: .; V: TRBV10-3; J: TRBJ2-5; size: .; DNA: TGTGCCATCAGAGGGGTGGGGGAGACCCAGTACTTC; CDR3: CAIRGVGETQYF
D: .; V: TRBV6-4; J: TRBJ2-3; size: few; DNA: TGTGCCAGCAGTGACGACGGGAGCACAGATACGCAGTATTTT; CDR3: CASSDDGSTDTQYF
D: .; V: TRBV28; J: TRBJ1-5; size: .; DNA: TGTGCCAGCGGGTCAGGGGTGGCTAGCAATCAGCCCCAGCATTTT; CDR3: CASGSGVASNQPQHF
D: .; V: TRBV25-1; J: TRBJ2-7; size: .; DNA: TGTGCCAGCAGTGAATCCGCTGACTCCTACGAGCAGTACTTC; CDR3: CASSESADSYEQYF
D: TRBD2; V: TRBV6-4; J: TRBJ2-1; size: many; DNA: TGTGCCAGCAGTGACTCGACTAGCGGGAGCAATGAGCAGTTCTTC; CDR3: CASSDSTSGSNEQFF
D: .; V: TRBV28; J: TRBJ2-7; size: medium-sized; DNA: TGTGCCAGCAGTACCCACCACATCGGCGGGACCTCCTACGAGCAGTACTTC; CDR3: CASSTHHIGGTSYEQYF
D: .; V: TRBV10-3; J: TRBJ2-3; size: .; DNA: TGTGCCATCAGTGAGGGATGGGGGCGCAGCGATACGCAGTATTTT; CDR3: CAISEGWGRSDTQYF
D: .; V: TRBV19; J: TRBJ2-7; size: .; DNA: TGTGCCAGTACGGACAACTCCTACGAGCAGTACTTC; CDR3: CASTDNSYEQYF
D: .; V: TRBV4-1; J: TRBJ2-3; size: .; DNA: TGCGCCAGCAGCCCTGTCGGAGAGCCGGACACAGATACGCAGTATTTT; CDR3: CASSPVGEPDTDTQYF